Below, 4 T cell receptor beta chains from the same sample are listed, as sequenced in a study of CXCR3-negative and CXCR3-positive naive CD8 T cells. TRB cDNA was prepared as libraries by UMI-labeled 5' RACE. Following a re-call of the 5' RACE reads, TCRdb has one entry per CDR3 protein and lacks DNA. This sample's table reports 90,000 to 100,000 distinct CDR3 sequences. The material sequenced was naive CXCR3- CD8+ T cells from blood. Subset indicated: CD45RO-CCR7+CD27+CD95- naive CD8+ T cells lacking CXCR3 (TNR3-). The source of these receptors is a human donor in good health. Some clones in this sample may be carry-over from other donors' samples.

This chain joins TRBV28 and TRBJ2-1; the D call from TCRdb, TRBD1, cannot be confirmed without DNA. The germline V gene encodes CDR1 MDHEN and CDR2 SYDVKM. The CDR3 sequence is 15 residues long. CDR3 residues: CASSLGGGLFDVQFF.

The J gene is TRBJ1-1, the V gene TRBV30; TCRdb indicates TRBD1, and absent DNA this call remains unverified. Germline V lookup: CDR1 GTSNPN, CDR2 SVGIG (reference sequence). This CDR3 spans 16 amino acids. The CDR3 sequence: CAWSEWTGYKNTEAFF. Full variable domain (outside the CDR3, taken from reference TRBV30 and TRBJ1-1): SQTIHQWPATLVQPVGSPLSLECTVEGTSNPNLYWYRQAAGRGLQLLFYSVGIGQISSEVPQNLSASRPQDRQFILSSKKLLLSDSGFYLCAWSEWTGYKNTEAFFGQGTRLTVV.

This chain joins TRBV29-1 and TRBJ1-1; there is no DNA to check the TCRdb D call of TRBD1. Germline assignment: CDR1 SQVTM and CDR2 ANQGSEA. The CDR3 sequence is 13 residues long. The CDR3 protein is CSVEQGWNTEALF. The full variable domain, rest sourced from reference TRBV29-1 and TRBJ1-1, is SAVISQKPSRDICQRGTSLTIQCQVDSQVTMMFWYRQQPGQSLTLIATANQGSEATYESGFVIDKFPISRPNLTFSTLTVSNMSPEDSSIYLCSVEQGWNTEALFGQGTRLTVV.

This sequence joins TRBV12-3 or TRBV12-4 and TRBJ2-1; TCRdb gives TRBD2 as the D gene, but with no DNA this cannot be confirmed. There are 15 residues in the CDR3. The CDR3 spells CASSFPLARYNEQFF.